What follows are 10 T cell receptor beta chains derived from one specimen sequenced in a study of T-cell memory formation after mild COVID-19. TCRdb ran MiXCR on the 5' RACE reads and lists one entry per CDR3 protein. The data show just over 300,000 distinct CDR3 sequences, with 15% to 20% seen just once and approximately 21% held by the top ten. The sequenced material came from PBMCs or a T cell subset sorted from them (not recorded which). The receptors stem from a man aged 18 to 30 who had mild COVID-19 (a few samples of this study predate the infection). Cell type and time point are not known.

The chain links TRBV27 to TRBJ2-2; 9 bases are a match to TRBD1. The V gene end was trimmed by 6 bases and the J gene end by 2 bases; junction bases not matched to a gene: 4. This CDR3 spans 15 amino acids. CDR1 is MNHEY, CDR2 SMNVEV, per germline (reference sequence). CDR3 sequence reads: CASSYRGRNTGELFF. The CDR3 region has the DNA TGTGCCAGCAGCTACAGGGGGCGAAACACCGGGGAGCTGTTTTTT.

This clonotype was seen a handful of times. The chain combines TRBV7-7 with TRBJ2-5; D is ambiguous. Germline CDR1 and CDR2: SSHAT and FNYEAQ (reference sequence). CDR3 size: 12 residues. This CDR3 is CASGVTQETQYF. The DNA of the CDR3 is TGTGCTAGTGGGGTAACCCAAGAGACCCAGTACTTC.

This clonotype came up a few times. This chain uses TRBV7-2 with TRBJ2-3; the D call may be TRBD1 or TRBD2 (5 bases each). Germline V gives CDR1 SGHTA, CDR2 FQGNSA. V was shortened by 5 bases and J by 4 bases, with 10 bases between the two germline ends. The CDR3 consists of 13 residues. This CDR3 reads CASSPRGPDTQYF. The CDR3 nucleotides are TGTGCCAGCAGCCCACGGGGCCCAGATACGCAGTATTTT.

The chain recombines TRBV24-1 with TRBJ1-5; D uncertain. Germline V gene data show CDR1 as KGHDR and CDR2 as SFDVKD. The V end was cut by 4 bases, the J end by 2 bases, with 14 bases between. The CDR3 runs to 16 residues. CDR3 amino acids: CATSDPRGGGNQPQHF. The CDR3 DNA follows: TGTGCCACCAGTGACCCCCGGGGTGGGGGCAATCAGCCCCAGCATTTT.

Ten or more counts support this clonotype. The chain carries TRBV25-1 and TRBJ1-1; D gene unclear. The CDR3 loop spans 11 amino acids. V was pared by 8 bases and J by 0 bases, with 4 bases between. Germline loops: CDR1 MGHDK, CDR2 SYGVNS. CDR3 protein: CASGVNTEAFF. For the CDR3, the DNA is TGTGCCAGCGGGGTGAACACTGAAGCTTTCTTT.

The J gene is TRBJ2-5, the V gene TRBV18; 9 bases are a match to TRBD1. The CDR3 extends over 15 amino acids. J was trimmed by 5 bases and V by 2 bases; bases with no gene match: 6. CDR1 KGHSH and CDR2 LQKENI come from the germline V gene. The CDR3 reads CASSPDGQGRETQYF. The CDR3 bases are TGTGCCAGCTCACCAGACGGACAGGGGAGGGAGACCCAGTACTTC.

This clonotype was seen more than once but under ten times. This rearrangement joins TRBV12-3 or TRBV12-4 to TRBJ2-1; D not certain. V gave up 6 bases and J gave up 10 bases, with 10 bases separating them. CDR3 length: 11 residues. The CDR3 reads CASSGPSEQFF. Here the CDR3 DNA reads TGTGCCAGCAGCGGGCCCTCAGAGCAGTTCTTC.

The V gene is TRBV19, the J gene TRBJ2-1; 9 nucleotides align to TRBD1. Germline CDR1 reads LNHDA; CDR2 reads SQIVND (reference sequence). The CDR3 contains 15 residues. With V trimmed by 7 bases and J by 7 bases, 11 bases remained unmatched. The chain's CDR3 is CASTPSGTGRNEQFF. In nucleotides, the CDR3 is TGTGCCAGTACCCCATCCGGGACAGGGAGGAATGAGCAGTTCTTC.

This clonotype occurred a few times. This chain connects TRBV20-1 to TRBJ2-1; TRBD2 matches 7 bases. Germline lookup yields CDR1 DFQATT and CDR2 SNEGSKA (reference sequence). CDR3 length equals 16 residues. V shed 6 bases and J 5 bases; nucleotides not matched to a gene: 16. The CDR3 nucleotides are TGCAGTGCCCAGCCCGGGGATGCTAGCGGCCACAATGAGCAGTTCTTC. This encodes CSAQPGDASGHNEQFF.

The rearrangement links TRBV7-9 to TRBJ1-5; 10 bases are a match to TRBD1. The CDR3 is 15 residues long. J lost 5 bases, V lost 1 base, and 2 bases had no gene match. Per the germline V gene, CDR1 is SEHNR and CDR2 is FQNEAQ (reference sequence). The CDR3 loop is CASSLGQGADQPQHF. DNA of the CDR3: TGTGCCAGCAGCTTAGGACAGGGGGCTGATCAGCCCCAGCATTTT.